The entry that follows covers one T cell receptor beta chain sequence. Antigen: not known. V lost 5 bases to trimming and J lost 4 bases; unmatched junction nucleotides: 2. CDR3 length equals 14 residues. Germline CDR1 is SGHAT and CDR2 is FQNNGV. Unique molecular identifiers were built into the TCR beta cDNA libraries. TCRdb re-called the PCR reads through MiXCR, storing one row per CDR3 protein. The data show 500,000 to 600,000 distinct CDR3 sequences, around 47% seen once. The data stem from a study of post-analysis software for immune sequencing data. General study points: Five TRBV segments, including TRBV5-6, TRBV5-1 and TRBV20-1, were more frequent in patients than controls.

The chain is built from TRBV11-2 and TRBJ2-3; 11 bases agree with TRBD2. Sequenced material: blood. The receptor was isolated from a girl between 5 and 17 years old with multiple sclerosis. As DNA, the CDR3 is TGTGCCAGCAGCGGGACTAGCGGCTCAGATACGCAGTATTTT. Its translation: CASSGTSGSDTQYF.